This T cell receptor (beta chain) emerged from a study of blood T cells in healthy people across ages. A second PCR of 7 to 11 cycles used a sample-barcoded 5' primer and a J-beta primer mix. TCRdb analysed the 5' RACE reads with MiXCR anew, one entry per CDR3 protein. Among roughly 680,000 distinct CDR3 sequences, over 40% were seen once, and the ten largest hold roughly 14%. Study-wide points: Diversity was higher, and naive CD4+ cells more numerous, in long-lived donors than in aged donors.

Comments on this clonotype: As yet, its antigen is unknown.

With 5 bases clipped from V and 4 bases from J, the junction kept 10 bases outside the gene matches. The CDR3 runs to 15 residues. Looked up from germline, CDR1 is MNHEY and CDR2 is SMNVEV (reference sequence). The sequence derives from a woman of 80 years or more in good health. Sequencing was performed on blood. The chain couples TRBV27 to TRBJ1-1; TRBD1 matches at 7 bases. The CDR3 is CASSRQGSGGTEAFF. CDR3 nucleotides: TGTGCCAGCAGTCGACAGGGTTCCGGGGGCACTGAAGCTTTCTTT.